This TCR beta chain was recorded in a study of T cell clonality in common variable immunodeficiency. Sequenced by immunoSEQ multiplex PCR; TCRdb stores in-frame clones only, minus some. Listed for the sample are approximately 81,000 clones, none seen a single time. This clone was counted ten times or more. Its antigen is still unknown. Read coverage stops 3 residues before the CDR3 terminus; the germline J gene supplies the remainder. Notes on the study in general: Fewer TCRbeta clones were shared among CVID subjects than controls.

CDR3 length equals 11 residues. CDR1 is SGHRS and CDR2 is YFSETQ in the germline V gene. Blood samples were heparinized, about 5 to 9 ml per donor. This receptor was taken from a person aged 18 to 70 in good health. The chain uses TRBV5-1 and TRBJ2-5; D gene uncertain. The specimen was peripheral blood mononuclear cells. The sequenced CDR3 bases are TGCGCTGACGGGTCCGAGGCGACC. Translating it yields CADGSEAT. The CDR3 reads in full as CADGSEATQYF.